This T cell receptor beta chain was found in a study of shared clonotypes between healthy human individuals. Study-level background: Each donor contributed plates that comprised three CD4 naive, three CD4 memory, two CD8 naive and one CD8 memory.

This CDR3 is 11 amino acids long. Trimming cost V 2 bases and J 8 bases, with 9 bases left between them. CDR1 and CDR2 (germline): GTSNPN, SVGIG (reference sequence). TCRdb's copy holds only in-frame clones and misses some; the assay was immunoSEQ multiplex PCR. The table lists some 1 million clones, roughly 80% of them singletons. CD45RA-negative memory and CD45RA+ naive subsets were split from the CD4+ cells. This clone was picked up a small number of times. The receptor was isolated from a man aged 18 to 30 in good health. V and J are TRBV30 and TRBJ1-2; D call uncertain. Sequenced: memory CD4+ T cells sorted from blood. The subset was: CD45RA-negative fraction. In DNA form, the CDR3 reads TGTGCCTGGAGTCCGCTTGAGGGCTACACCTTC. Encoded protein: CAWSPLEGYTF.